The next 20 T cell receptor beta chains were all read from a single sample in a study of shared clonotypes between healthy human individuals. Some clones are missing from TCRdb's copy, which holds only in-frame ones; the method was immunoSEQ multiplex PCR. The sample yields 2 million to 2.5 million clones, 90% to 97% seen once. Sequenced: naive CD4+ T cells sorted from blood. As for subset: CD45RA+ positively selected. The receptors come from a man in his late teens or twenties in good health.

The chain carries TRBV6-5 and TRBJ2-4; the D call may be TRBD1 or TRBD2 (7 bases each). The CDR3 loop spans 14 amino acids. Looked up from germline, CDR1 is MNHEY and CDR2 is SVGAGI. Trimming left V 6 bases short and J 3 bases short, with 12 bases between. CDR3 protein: CASSRGRVKNIQYF. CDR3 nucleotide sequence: TGTGCCAGCAGCAGGGGGAGGGTCAAAAACATTCAGTACTTC.

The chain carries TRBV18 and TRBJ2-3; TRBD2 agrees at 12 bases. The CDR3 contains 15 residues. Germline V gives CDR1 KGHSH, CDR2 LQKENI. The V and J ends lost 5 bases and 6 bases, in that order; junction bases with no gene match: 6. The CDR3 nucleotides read TGTGCCAGCTCAAGCCGGCTAGCGGGAGGGGATACGCAGTATTTT. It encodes CASSSRLAGGDTQYF. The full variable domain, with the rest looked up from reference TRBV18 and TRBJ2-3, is NAGVMQNPRHLVRRRGQEARLRCSPMKGHSHVYWYRQLPEEGLKFMVYLQKENIIDESGMPKERFSAEFPKEGPSILRIQQVVRGDSAAYFCASSSRLAGGDTQYFGPGTRLTVL.

This chain's CDR3 is CASSLRGVQETQYF. The CDR3, as DNA: TGTGCCAGCAGCTTGCGGGGGGTCCAAGAGACCCAGTACTTC. The chain joins TRBV5-8 to TRBJ2-5, with TRBD2 matching over 7 bases. The CDR3 is 14 residues long. Germline V gives CDR1 SGHTS, CDR2 YDEGEE. Germline trimming cut 1 base from V and 1 base from J; bases unmatched to any gene: 1.

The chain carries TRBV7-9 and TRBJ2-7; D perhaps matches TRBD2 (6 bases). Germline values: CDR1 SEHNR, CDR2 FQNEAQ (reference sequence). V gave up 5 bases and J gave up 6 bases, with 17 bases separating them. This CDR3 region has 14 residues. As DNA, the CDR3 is TGTGCCAGCAGCACTAGGGCGGGACTCCCCGAGCAGTACTTC. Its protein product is CASSTRAGLPEQYF.

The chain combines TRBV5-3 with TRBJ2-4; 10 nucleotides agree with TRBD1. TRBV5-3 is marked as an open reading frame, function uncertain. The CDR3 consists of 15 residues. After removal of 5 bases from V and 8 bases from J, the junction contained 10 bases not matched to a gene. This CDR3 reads CARSSGQGKWDIQYF. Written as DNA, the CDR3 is TGTGCCAGAAGTTCGGGACAGGGGAAGTGGGACATTCAGTACTTC.

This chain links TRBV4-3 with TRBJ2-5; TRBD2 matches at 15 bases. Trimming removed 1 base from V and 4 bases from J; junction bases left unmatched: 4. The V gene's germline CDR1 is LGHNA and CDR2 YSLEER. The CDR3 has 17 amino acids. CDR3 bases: TGCGCCAGCAGCCAAGGGGTGGGACTAGCGGGAGGAGAGACCCAGTACTTC. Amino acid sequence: CASSQGVGLAGGETQYF.

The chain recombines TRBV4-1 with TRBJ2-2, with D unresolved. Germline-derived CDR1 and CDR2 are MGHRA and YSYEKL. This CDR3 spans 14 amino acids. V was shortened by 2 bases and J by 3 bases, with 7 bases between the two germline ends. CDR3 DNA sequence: TGCGCCAGCAGCCAACCGCTTTACACCGGGGAGCTGTTTTTT. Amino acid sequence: CASSQPLYTGELFF.

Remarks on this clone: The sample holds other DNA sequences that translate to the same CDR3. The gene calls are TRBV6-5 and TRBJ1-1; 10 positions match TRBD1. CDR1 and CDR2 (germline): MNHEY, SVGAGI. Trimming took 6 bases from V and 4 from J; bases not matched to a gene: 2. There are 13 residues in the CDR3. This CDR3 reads CASSRTGGTEAFF. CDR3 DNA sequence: TGTGCCAGCAGCCGGACAGGGGGCACTGAAGCTTTCTTT.

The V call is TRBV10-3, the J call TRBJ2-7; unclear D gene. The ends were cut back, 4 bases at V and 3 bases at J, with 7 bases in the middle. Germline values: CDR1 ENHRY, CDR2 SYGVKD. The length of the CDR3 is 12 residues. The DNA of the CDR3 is TGTGCCATCAGTGGAGCTGACTACGAGCAGTACTTC. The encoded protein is CAISGADYEQYF.

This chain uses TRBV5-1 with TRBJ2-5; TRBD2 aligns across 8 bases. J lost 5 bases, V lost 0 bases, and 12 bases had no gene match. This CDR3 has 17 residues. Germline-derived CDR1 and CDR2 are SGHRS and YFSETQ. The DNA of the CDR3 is TGCGCCAGCAGCTTGGCCGGGCTAGCGGGCGCCAGGGAGACCCAGTACTTC. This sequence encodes CASSLAGLAGARETQYF.

The CDR3 is CASTYPGQASTPLHF. CDR3 sequence (DNA): TGTGCCAGCACCTATCCGGGACAGGCCTCGACACCCCTCCACTTT. The chain recombines TRBV5-4 with TRBJ1-6; 8 nucleotides match TRBD1. The germline gives CDR1 SGHNT, CDR2 YYREEE (reference sequence). V lost 6 bases to trimming and J lost 11 bases; unmatched junction nucleotides: 13. The CDR3 length is 15 residues.

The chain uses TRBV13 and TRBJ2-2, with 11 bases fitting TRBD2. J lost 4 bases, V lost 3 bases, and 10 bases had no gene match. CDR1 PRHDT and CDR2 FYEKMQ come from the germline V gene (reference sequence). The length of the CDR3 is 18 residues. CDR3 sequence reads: CASSFPGTSGSGTGELFF. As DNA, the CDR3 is TGTGCCAGCAGCTTCCCCGGGACTAGCGGTTCTGGCACCGGGGAGCTGTTTTTT.

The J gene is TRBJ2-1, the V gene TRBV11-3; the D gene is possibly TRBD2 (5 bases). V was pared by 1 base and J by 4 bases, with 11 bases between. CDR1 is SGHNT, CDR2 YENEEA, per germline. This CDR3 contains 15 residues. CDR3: CASSLGLGGYNEQFF. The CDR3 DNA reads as TGTGCCAGCAGCTTAGGGCTAGGAGGTTACAATGAGCAGTTCTTC.

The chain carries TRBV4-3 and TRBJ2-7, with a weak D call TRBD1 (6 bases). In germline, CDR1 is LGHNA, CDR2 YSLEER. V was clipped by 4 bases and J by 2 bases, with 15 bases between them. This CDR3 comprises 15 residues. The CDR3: CASSRVSRGTYEQYF. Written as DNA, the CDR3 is TGCGCCAGCAGCCGGGTCTCCAGGGGAACCTACGAGCAGTACTTC.

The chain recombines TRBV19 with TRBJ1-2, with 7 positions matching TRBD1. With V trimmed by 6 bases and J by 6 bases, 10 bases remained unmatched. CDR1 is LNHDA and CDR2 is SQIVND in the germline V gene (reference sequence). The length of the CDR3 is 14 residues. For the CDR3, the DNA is TGTGCCAGTAGAGTACAGGGGAAACCAGATGGCTACACCTTC. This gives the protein CASRVQGKPDGYTF.

The chain's CDR3 is CASSEGLRGLAPSYEQYF. CDR3 bases: TGTGCCAGCAGTGAAGGCCTTAGGGGGCTAGCCCCATCCTACGAGCAGTACTTC. The chain employs TRBV6-1 and TRBJ2-7; 7 bases are a match to TRBD1. Germline V gene lookup returns CDR1 MNHNS and CDR2 SASEGT. V lost 1 base, J lost 1 base, and 13 bases stayed unmatched. The CDR3 has 18 residues.

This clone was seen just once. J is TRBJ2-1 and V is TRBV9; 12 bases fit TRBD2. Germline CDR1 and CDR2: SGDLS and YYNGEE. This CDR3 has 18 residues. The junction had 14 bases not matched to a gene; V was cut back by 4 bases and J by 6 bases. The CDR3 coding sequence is TGTGCCAGCAGCCGGACTAGCGGGATACTATCAGTAGGCAATGAGCAGTTCTTC. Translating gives CASSRTSGILSVGNEQFF.

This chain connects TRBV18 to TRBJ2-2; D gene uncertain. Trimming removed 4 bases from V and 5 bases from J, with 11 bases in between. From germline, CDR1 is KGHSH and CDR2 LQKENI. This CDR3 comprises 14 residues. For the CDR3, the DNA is TGTGCCAGCTCACTCCTATCCGAAACCGGGGAGCTGTTTTTT. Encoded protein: CASSLLSETGELFF.

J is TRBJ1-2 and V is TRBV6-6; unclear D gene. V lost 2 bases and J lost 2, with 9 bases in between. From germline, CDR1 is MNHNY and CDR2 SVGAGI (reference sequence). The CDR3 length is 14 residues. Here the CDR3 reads CASSYLIPNYGYTF. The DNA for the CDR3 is TGTGCCAGCAGTTACCTAATACCCAACTATGGCTACACCTTC.

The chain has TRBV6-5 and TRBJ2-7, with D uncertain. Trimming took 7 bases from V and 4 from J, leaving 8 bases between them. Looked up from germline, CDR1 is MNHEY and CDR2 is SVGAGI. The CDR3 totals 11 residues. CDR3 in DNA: TGTGCCAGCACCATGGGGTACGAGCAGTACTTC. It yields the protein CASTMGYEQYF.